This T cell receptor beta chain was captured by sequencing in a study of PD-L1 blockade in urothelial cancer. Repertoires were generated with immunoSEQ multiplex PCR, while TCRdb's copy carries only in-frame clones and drops some. Of around 53,000 clones listed, nearly 85% were seen once; the top ten hold about 6%. This CDR3 comprises 15 residues. The V end was cut by 4 bases, the J end by 2 bases, with 13 bases between. From germline, CDR1 is SGHKS and CDR2 YYEKEE (reference sequence). This clone turned up a few times. The gene calls are TRBV5-5 and TRBJ2-1; D possibly corresponds to TRBD1 (6 bases). The sequence was obtained from a man aged 35 to 55 with urothelial cancer. The starting material was PBMCs, obtained around atezolizumab (anti-PD-L1) treatment. The CDR3 coding sequence is TGTGCCAGCAGCCTCCGGGACACCACCTACAATGAGCAGTTCTTC. The encoded protein is CASSLRDTTYNEQFF.